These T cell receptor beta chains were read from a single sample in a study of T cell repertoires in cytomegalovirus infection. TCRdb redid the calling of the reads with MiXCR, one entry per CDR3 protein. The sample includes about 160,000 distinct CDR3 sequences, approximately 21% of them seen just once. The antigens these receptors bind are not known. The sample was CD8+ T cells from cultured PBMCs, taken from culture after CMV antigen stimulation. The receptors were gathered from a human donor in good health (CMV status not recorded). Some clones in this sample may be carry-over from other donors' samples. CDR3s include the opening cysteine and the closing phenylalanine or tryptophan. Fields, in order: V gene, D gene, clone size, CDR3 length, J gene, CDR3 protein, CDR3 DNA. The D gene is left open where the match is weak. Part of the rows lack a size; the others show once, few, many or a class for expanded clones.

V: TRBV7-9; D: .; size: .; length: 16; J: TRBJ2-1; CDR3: CASSSGGRRNYNEQFF; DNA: TGTGCCAGCTCAAGTGGGGGCAGGAGAAACTACAATGAGCAGTTCTTC
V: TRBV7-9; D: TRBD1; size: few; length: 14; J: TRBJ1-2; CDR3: CASSSETGTYGYTF; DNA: TGTGCCAGCAGCTCAGAGACAGGGACCTATGGCTACACCTTC
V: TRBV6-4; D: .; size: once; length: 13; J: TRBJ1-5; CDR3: CASSRHDSQPQHF; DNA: TGTGCCAGCAGTCGACATGATTCTCAGCCCCAGCATTTT
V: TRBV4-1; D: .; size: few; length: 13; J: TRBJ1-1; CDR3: CASSQEWAGEAFF; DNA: TGCGCCAGCAGCCAAGAATGGGCAGGGGAAGCTTTCTTT
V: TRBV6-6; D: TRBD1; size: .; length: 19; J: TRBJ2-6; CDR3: CASSYPTGQGDSGANVLTF; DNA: TGTGCCAGCAGTTACCCAACCGGACAGGGGGATTCTGGGGCCAACGTCCTGACTTTC
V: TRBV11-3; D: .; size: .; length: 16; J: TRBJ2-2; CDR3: CASSPRADMNTGELFF; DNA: TGTGCCAGCAGCCCCCGGGCAGATATGAACACCGGGGAGCTGTTTTTT
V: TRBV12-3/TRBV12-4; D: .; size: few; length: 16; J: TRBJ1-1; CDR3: CASRTFRAGMNTEAFF; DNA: TGTGCCAGCAGAACCTTTCGGGCAGGAATGAACACTGAAGCTTTCTTT
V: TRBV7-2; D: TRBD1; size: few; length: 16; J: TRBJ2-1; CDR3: CASSEKGATSYNEQFF; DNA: TGTGCCAGCAGCGAAAAGGGGGCGACCTCCTACAATGAGCAGTTCTTC
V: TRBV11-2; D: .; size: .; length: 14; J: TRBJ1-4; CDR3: CASSLAQGIEKLFF; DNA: TGTGCCAGCAGCTTAGCTCAGGGGATTGAAAAACTGTTTTTT
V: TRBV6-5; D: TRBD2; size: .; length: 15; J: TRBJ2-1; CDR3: CASSYTSGGVSEQFF; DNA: TGTGCCAGCAGTTACACTAGCGGGGGGGTCAGTGAGCAGTTCTTC
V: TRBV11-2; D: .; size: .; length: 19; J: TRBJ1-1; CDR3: CASSLVHIGSRPDDTEAFF; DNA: TGTGCCAGCAGCTTAGTTCATATAGGTTCGAGGCCGGATGACACTGAAGCTTTCTTT
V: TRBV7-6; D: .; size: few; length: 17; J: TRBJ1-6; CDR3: CASSLESSGARNSPLHF; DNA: TGTGCCAGCAGCTTAGAGTCGTCAGGGGCAAGGAATTCACCCCTCCACTTT
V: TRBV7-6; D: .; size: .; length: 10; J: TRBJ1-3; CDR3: CASSGNTIYF; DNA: TGTGCCAGCAGCGGAAACACCATATATTTT
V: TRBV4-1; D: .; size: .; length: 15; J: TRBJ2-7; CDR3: CASSQERQGVYEQYF; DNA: TGCGCCAGCAGCCAAGAACGGCAGGGAGTCTACGAGCAGTACTTC
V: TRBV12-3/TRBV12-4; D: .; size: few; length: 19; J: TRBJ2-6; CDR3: CASSLARWRKESGANVLTF; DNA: TGTGCCAGCAGTTTAGCAAGGTGGAGGAAGGAATCTGGGGCCAACGTCCTGACTTTC
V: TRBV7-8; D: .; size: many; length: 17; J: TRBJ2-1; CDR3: CASSAVGGLVLWNEQFF; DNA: TGTGCCAGCAGCGCAGTAGGGGGACTTGTTTTATGGAATGAGCAGTTCTTC
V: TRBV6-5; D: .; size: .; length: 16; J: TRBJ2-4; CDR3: CASSYSQSGIKNIQYF; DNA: TGTGCCAGCAGTTATAGTCAGTCCGGGATCAAAAACATTCAGTACTTC
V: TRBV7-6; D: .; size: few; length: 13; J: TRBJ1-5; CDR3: CASSWGANQPQHF; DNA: TGTGCCAGCAGCTGGGGGGCGAATCAGCCCCAGCATTTT
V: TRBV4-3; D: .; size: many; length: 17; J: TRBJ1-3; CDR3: CASSQEEVKGSGNTIYF; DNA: TGCGCCAGCAGCCAAGAAGAAGTGAAAGGCTCTGGAAACACCATATATTTT
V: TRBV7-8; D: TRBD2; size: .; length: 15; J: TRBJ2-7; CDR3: CASSPRAGVGYEQYF; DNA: TGTGCCAGCAGCCCTCGAGCGGGGGTCGGTTACGAGCAGTACTTC
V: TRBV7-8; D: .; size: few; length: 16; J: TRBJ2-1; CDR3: CASSSHRESSYNEQFF; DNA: TGTGCCAGCAGCTCTCACCGGGAGAGCTCCTACAATGAGCAGTTCTTC
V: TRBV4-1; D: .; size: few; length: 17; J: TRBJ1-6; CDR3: CASSQRNQGGNNSPLHF; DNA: TGCGCCAGCAGCCAACGAAACCAGGGCGGCAATAATTCACCCCTCCACTTT
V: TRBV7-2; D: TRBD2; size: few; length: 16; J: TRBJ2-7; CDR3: CASSPRSRGGGYEQYF; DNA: TGTGCCAGCAGCCCGCGGTCGCGGGGGGGCGGCTACGAGCAGTACTTC
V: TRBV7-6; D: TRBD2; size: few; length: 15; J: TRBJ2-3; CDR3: CASSLSGGDTDTQYF; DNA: TGTGCCAGCAGCTTATCCGGGGGGGACACAGATACGCAGTATTTT